The T cell receptor (beta chain) under discussion was sequenced for a study of CD8 T cells in Susac syndrome. Trimming took 5 bases from V and 3 from J; bases not matched to a gene: 11. The CDR3 has 18 residues. Germline V gene sequence: CDR1 SGHDT, CDR2 YYEEEE. Reverse transcription of about 0.5 to 1 ug RNA used random hexamers. Via MiXCR, TCRdb re-called the immunoSEQ multiplex PCR reads, giving one row per CDR3 protein. The sample has hundreds of thousands of distinct CDR3 sequences; almost 85% are singletons. This rearrangement joins TRBV5-6 to TRBJ2-1, with TRBD2 matching over 13 bases. Sequencing was carried out using CD8+ T cells from PBMCs. This sequence was found in a human donor with multiple sclerosis. The CDR3 loop is CASRDGLAGAALYNEQFF. CDR3 DNA: TGTGCCAGCAGAGACGGACTAGCGGGAGCGGCTCTCTACAATGAGCAGTTCTTC.